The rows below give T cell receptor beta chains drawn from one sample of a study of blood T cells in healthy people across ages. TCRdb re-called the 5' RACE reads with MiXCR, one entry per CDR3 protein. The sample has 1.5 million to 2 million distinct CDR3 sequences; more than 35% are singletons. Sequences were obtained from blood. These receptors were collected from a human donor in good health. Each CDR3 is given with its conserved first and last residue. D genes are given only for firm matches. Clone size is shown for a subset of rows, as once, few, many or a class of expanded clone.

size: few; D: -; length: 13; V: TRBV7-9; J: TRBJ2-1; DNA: TGTGCCAGCACCACGCACGGGGCCAATGAGCAGTTCTTC; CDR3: CASTTHGANEQFF
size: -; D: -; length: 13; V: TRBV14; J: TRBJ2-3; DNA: TGTGCCAGCAGCCCAATATTCACAGATACGCAGTATTTT; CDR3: CASSPIFTDTQYF
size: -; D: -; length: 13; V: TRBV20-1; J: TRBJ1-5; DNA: TGCAGTGCTAGCCGGGTGCTCAATCAGCCCCAGCATTTT; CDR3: CSASRVLNQPQHF
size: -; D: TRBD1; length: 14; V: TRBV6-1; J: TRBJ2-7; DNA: TGTGCCAGCAGTGATTTGGGACAGAACTACGAGCAGTACTTC; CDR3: CASSDLGQNYEQYF
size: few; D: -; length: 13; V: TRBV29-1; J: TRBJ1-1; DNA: TGCAGCGTTGACCAGGGGATGAACACTGAAGCTTTCTTT; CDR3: CSVDQGMNTEAFF
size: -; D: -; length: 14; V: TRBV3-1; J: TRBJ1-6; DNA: TGTGCCAGCAGCCAAGTACAGGGAGGTTCACCCCTCCACTTT; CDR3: CASSQVQGGSPLHF
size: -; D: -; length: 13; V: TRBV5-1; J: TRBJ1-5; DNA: TGCGCCAGCAGCTTGGAAGGTCCTCAGCCCCAGCATTTT; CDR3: CASSLEGPQPQHF
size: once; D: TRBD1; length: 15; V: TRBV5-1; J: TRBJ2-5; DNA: TGCGCCAGCAGCTTGCCACCGACAGGGCCGGGGACCCAGTACTTC; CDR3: CASSLPPTGPGTQYF
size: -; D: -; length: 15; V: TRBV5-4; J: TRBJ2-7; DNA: TGTGCCAGCAGCTTGGGCAGACAAAACTCCTACGAGCAGTACTTC; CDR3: CASSLGRQNSYEQYF
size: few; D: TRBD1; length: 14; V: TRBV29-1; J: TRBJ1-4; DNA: TGCAGCGCTACTGGACAGGGAAGAAATGAAAAACTGTTTTTT; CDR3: CSATGQGRNEKLFF
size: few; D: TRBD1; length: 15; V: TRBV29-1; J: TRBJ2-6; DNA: TGCAGCGTTGAACAGGGGGCGGTGGGGGCCAACGTCCTGACTTTC; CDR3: CSVEQGAVGANVLTF
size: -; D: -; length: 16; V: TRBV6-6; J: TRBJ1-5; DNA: TGTGCCACCGACTTAAGCTCGCCAAAAGGGAATCAGCCCCAGCATTTT; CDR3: CATDLSSPKGNQPQHF
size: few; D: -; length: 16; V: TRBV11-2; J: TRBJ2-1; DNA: TGTGCCAGCAGACCAACAGAGGATAACTCCTACAATGAGCAGTTCTTC; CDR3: CASRPTEDNSYNEQFF
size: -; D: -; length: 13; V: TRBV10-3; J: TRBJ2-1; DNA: TGTGCCATCAGCCGCTCAACGGGGAGCGGGCAGTTCTTC; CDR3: CAISRSTGSGQFF
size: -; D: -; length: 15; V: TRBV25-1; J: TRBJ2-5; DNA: TGTGCCAGCAGTGAGGGGAGACATTTCCAAGAGACCCAGTACTTC; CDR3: CASSEGRHFQETQYF
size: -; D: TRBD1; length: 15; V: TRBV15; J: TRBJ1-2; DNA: TGTGCCACCAGCAGAGATGGGACAGAGACCTATGGCTACACCTTC; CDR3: CATSRDGTETYGYTF
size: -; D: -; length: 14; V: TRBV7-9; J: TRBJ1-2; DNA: TGTGCCAGCAGCTTAGATCTCTTCCGCTATGGCTACACCTTC; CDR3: CASSLDLFRYGYTF
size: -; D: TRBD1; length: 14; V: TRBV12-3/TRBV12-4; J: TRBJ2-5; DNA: TGTGCCAGCAGTCGACAGGGGGCAGGAAAGACCCAGTACTTC; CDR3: CASSRQGAGKTQYF
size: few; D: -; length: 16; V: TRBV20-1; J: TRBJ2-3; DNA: TGCAGTGCTAAGGGACCGGCAGGGACGAACACAGATACGCAGTATTTT; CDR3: CSAKGPAGTNTDTQYF
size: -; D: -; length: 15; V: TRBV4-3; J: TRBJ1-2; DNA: TGCGCCAGCAGCCAAGAAACCGGCATCCACTATGGCTACACCTTC; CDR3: CASSQETGIHYGYTF
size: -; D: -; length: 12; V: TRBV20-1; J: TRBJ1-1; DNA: TGCAGTACGGGGGGGGCGACTATCAAAGCTTTCTTT; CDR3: CSTGGATIKAFF
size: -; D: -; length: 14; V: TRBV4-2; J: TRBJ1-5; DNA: TGTGCCAGCAGCCACGTGGACAGTAATCAGCCCCAGCATTTT; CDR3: CASSHVDSNQPQHF
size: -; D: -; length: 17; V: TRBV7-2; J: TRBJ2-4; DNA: TGTGCCAGCAGCAGAGCCGGCGGGCGGATAGGCAAAAACATTCAGTACTTC; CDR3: CASSRAGGRIGKNIQYF
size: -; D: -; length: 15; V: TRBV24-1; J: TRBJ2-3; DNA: TGTGCCACCAGTGAGCGAACAGGGAGCACAGATACGCAGTATTTT; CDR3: CATSERTGSTDTQYF
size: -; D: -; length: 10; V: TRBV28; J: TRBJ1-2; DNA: TGTGCCAGCAGAGATCAAGACTACACCTTC; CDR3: CASRDQDYTF
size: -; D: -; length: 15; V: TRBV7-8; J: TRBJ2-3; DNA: TGTGCCAGCAGCCCAGTGGCGGGGTACGCAGATACGCAGTATTTT; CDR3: CASSPVAGYADTQYF
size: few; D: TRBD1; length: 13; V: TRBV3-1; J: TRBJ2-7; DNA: TGTGCCAGCAGCCTGCTTGAACAGGGGGAGCAGTACTTC; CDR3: CASSLLEQGEQYF
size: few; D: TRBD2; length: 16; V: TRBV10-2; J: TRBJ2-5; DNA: TGCGCCAGCAGTGAGCCGGGACTGGCGGGGGAAGAGACCCAGTACTTC; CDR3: CASSEPGLAGEETQYF
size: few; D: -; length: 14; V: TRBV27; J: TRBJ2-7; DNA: TGTGCCAGCAGTTCCAGGGACCTTACGGGCGAGCAGTACTTC; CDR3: CASSSRDLTGEQYF
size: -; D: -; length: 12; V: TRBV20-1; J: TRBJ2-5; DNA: TGCAGTGCTAGAGCTGGTGGTGGGGCCCAGTACTTC; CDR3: CSARAGGGAQYF
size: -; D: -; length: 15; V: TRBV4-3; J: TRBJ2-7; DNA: TGCGCCAGCAGCCAAGAACGGAACAGGGTTTACGAGCAGTACTTC; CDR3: CASSQERNRVYEQYF
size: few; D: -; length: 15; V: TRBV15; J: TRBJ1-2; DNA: TGTGCCACCAGCAGAGATCGAGCAGGGCTCTATGGCTACACCTTC; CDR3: CATSRDRAGLYGYTF
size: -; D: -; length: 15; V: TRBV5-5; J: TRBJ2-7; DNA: TGTGCCAGCAGCTTGGGCCCTACAGAGTTCTACGAGCAGTACTTC; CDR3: CASSLGPTEFYEQYF
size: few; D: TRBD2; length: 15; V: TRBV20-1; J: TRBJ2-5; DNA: TGCAGTGCTGGGGCAATGACTAGCGGGTCCGAGACCCAGTACTTC; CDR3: CSAGAMTSGSETQYF
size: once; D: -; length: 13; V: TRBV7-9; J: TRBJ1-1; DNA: TGTGCCAGCAGCTTTAGTTCGATCGCTGAAGCTTTCTTT; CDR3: CASSFSSIAEAFF
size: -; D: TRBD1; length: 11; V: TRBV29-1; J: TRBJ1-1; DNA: TGCAGCGTTGGGACAGGGGGTAAAGCTTTCTTT; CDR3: CSVGTGGKAFF
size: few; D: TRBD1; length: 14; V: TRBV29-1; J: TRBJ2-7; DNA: TGCAGCGTTGATCTGGGACAGGGGACCTACGAGCAGTACTTC; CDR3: CSVDLGQGTYEQYF
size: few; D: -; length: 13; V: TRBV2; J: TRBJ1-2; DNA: TGTGCCAGCAGTGTGCCGGTGATCTATGGCTACACCTTC; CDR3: CASSVPVIYGYTF
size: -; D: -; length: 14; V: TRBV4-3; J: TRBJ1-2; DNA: TGCGCCAGCCGGCACATTTGGGGCCCCTATGGCTACACCTTC; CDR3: CASRHIWGPYGYTF
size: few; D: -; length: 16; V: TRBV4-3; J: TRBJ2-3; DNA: TGCGCCAGCAGCCAAGCGGCTAGCGTAAGCACAGATACGCAGTATTTT; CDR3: CASSQAASVSTDTQYF
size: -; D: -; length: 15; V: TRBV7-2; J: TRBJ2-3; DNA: TGTGCCAGCAGGGACAGAAGTTTAAGCACAGATACGCAGTATTTT; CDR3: CASRDRSLSTDTQYF